Below, 6 T cell receptor beta chains from the same sample are listed, as sequenced in a study of T cells in localized non-small cell lung cancer. Here immunoSEQ multiplex PCR was the method, and the copy in TCRdb shows in-frame clones only, minus some. Here the sample spans some 64,000 clones, under 90% being singletons. Here the sequenced sample was peripheral blood, taken before any cancer treatment. The receptors derive from a woman between 35 and 70 years old with stage I lung adenocarcinoma.

The chain employs TRBV18 and TRBJ1-2; TRBD1 might be the D (5 bases). Trimming removed 8 bases from V and 4 bases from J, with 14 bases in between. The germline gives CDR1 KGHSH, CDR2 LQKENI. The CDR3 loop spans 13 amino acids. In DNA, the CDR3 is TGTGCCAGCGCCGAACAAGGGGTCTATGGCTACACCTTC. It is translated as CASAEQGVYGYTF.

The gene calls are TRBV25-1 and TRBJ1-4, with D unclear. The CDR3 is 13 amino acids. Germline values: CDR1 MGHDK, CDR2 SYGVNS. Between the trimmed V and J ends, which lost 4 bases and 11 bases, there was a span of 14 bases. CDR3 bases: TGTGCCAGCAGTGGGTTAACTTCGGGGAAACTGTTTTTT. Translation gives CASSGLTSGKLFF.

The rearrangement joins TRBV27 to TRBJ2-3; no clear D gene. CDR1 is MNHEY, CDR2 SMNVEV, per germline (reference sequence). Trimming removed 2 bases from V and 4 bases from J, with 7 bases in between. This CDR3 is 13 amino acids long. The CDR3 spells CASSLIRADTQYF. The CDR3 nucleotides are TGTGCCAGCAGTTTAATCCGGGCAGATACGCAGTATTTT.

The sample holds one count of this clone. The V gene is TRBV28, the J gene TRBJ2-2; 10 positions agree with TRBD2. J lost 0 bases, V lost 9 bases, and 10 bases had no gene match. The CDR3 totals 17 residues. Per the germline V gene, CDR1 is MDHEN and CDR2 is SYDVKM. The CDR3 bases are TGTGCCAGTTTCGCACTAGCGGGGCTCGCGAACACCGGGGAGCTGTTTTTT. Amino acids: CASFALAGLANTGELFF. Full variable domain (remainder filled in from reference TRBV28 and TRBJ2-2): DVKVTQSSRYLVKRTGEKVFLECVQDMDHENMFWYRQDPGLGLRLIYFSYDVKMKEKGDIPEGYSVSREKKERFSLILESASTNQTSMYLCASFALAGLANTGELFFGEGSRLTVL.

V usage is TRBV9 and J usage is TRBJ2-2, with no clear D. Trimming removed 3 bases at V and 1 base at J, with 4 bases between. Germline CDR1 and CDR2: SGDLS and YYNGEE. The CDR3 has 13 amino acids. The CDR3 nucleotides read TGTGCCAGCAGCGAGGTGAACACCGGGGAGCTGTTTTTT. It translates to CASSEVNTGELFF.

DNA for the CDR3: TGTGCCAGCAGCTCGAGGGGGACTAGCGGGAGCAATGAGCAGTTCTTC. It codes for CASSSRGTSGSNEQFF. The genes are TRBV7-3 and TRBJ2-1; 14 bases map to TRBD2. Losses at the gene ends were 4 bases for V and 6 bases for J; bases not matched to a gene: 5. Per the germline V gene, CDR1 is SGHTA and CDR2 is FQGTGA. The CDR3 is made up of 16 amino acids.